This TCR beta chain was captured by sequencing in a study of T cells in women clearing cervical HPV infection. The wider study: Cases' blood sampling followed lesion detection by median approximately 150 days (90 to 200).

The method was immunoSEQ multiplex PCR; TCRdb's version includes in-frame clones alone and lacks a portion of them. The table lists approximately 37,000 clones, with around 7% in the top ten. HPV was found by MY09/MY11 PCR and dot-blot genotyping. CDR1 SEHNR and CDR2 FQNEAQ come from the germline V gene (reference sequence). Trimming shortened V by 2 bases and J by 3 bases, and 10 bases separated the two germline ends. The CDR3 covers 15 residues. The study's findings and limits: Cases and controls were distinguished at AUC 0.83 by richness and V genes.

As to this clone: Its antigen is still unknown. The read ends 3 residues early relative to the CDR3; the germline J gene fills the gap.

The sample consisted of blood buffy coat. The chain uses TRBV7-9 and TRBJ2-2, with D possibly matching TRBD1 (6 bases). This clonotype originated in a woman aged 18-69 years with a cervical HPV16 infection that either progressed to CIN3+ or cleared (not recorded which). The covered CDR3 bases are TGTGCCAGCAGCTTACTACAGGGTGACACCGGGGAG. Translation gives CASSLLQGDTGE. In full, the CDR3 is CASSLLQGDTGELFF.